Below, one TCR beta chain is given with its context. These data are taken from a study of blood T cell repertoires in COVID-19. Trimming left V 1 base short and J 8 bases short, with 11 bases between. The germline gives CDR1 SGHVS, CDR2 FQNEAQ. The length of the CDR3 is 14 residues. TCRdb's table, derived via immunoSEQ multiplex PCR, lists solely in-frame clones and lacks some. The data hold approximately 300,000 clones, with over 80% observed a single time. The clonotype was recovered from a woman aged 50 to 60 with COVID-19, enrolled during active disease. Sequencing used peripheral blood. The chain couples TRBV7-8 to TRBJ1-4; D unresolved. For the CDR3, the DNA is TGTGCCAGCAGCTTAGGTGAGCGAGGCGAAAAACTGTTTTTT. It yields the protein CASSLGERGEKLFF.